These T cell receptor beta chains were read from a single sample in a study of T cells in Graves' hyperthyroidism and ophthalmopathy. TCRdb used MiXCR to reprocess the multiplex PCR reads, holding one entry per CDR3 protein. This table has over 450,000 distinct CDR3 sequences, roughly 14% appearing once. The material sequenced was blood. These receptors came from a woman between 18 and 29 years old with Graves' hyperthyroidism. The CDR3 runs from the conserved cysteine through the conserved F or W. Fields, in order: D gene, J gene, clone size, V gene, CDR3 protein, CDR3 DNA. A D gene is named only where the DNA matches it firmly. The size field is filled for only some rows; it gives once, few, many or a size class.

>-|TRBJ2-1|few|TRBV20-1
CSAMTTRQGGNNEQFF
TGCAGTGCCATGACTACCCGACAGGGAGGTAACAATGAGCAGTTCTTC
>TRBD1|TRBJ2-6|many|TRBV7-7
CASSALPGQGAAGANVLTF
TGTGCCAGCAGCGCCCTGCCGGGACAGGGGGCGGCTGGGGCCAACGTCCTGACTTTC
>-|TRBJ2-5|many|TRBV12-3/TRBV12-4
CASTPGGRETQYF
TGTGCCAGCACCCCAGGGGGGCGGGAGACCCAGTACTTC
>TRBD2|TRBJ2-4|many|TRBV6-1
CASSRASGSLDIQYF
TGTGCCAGCAGTAGGGCTAGCGGGAGTTTAGACATTCAGTACTTC
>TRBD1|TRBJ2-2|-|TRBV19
CASSIVSFAGTAPLLRAGELFF
TGTGCCAGTAGTATAGTTTCTTTCGCCGGGACAGCCCCCCTCTTGAGGGCCGGGGAGCTGTTTTTT
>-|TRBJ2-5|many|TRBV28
CASSLWPGIQETQYF
TGTGCCAGCAGTTTATGGCCGGGGATCCAAGAGACCCAGTACTTC
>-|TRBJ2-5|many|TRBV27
CASSWAGAAETQYF
TGTGCCAGCAGTTGGGCAGGGGCGGCGGAGACCCAGTACTTC
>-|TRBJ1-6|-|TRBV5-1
CASSPLPESGVPLHF
TGCGCCAGCAGTCCGCTACCGGAGTCTGGAGTACCCCTCCACTTT
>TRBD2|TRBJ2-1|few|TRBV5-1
CASSLGLAFGEQFF
TGCGCCAGCAGCCTGGGACTAGCCTTCGGTGAGCAGTTCTTC
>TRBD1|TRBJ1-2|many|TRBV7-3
CASSPQPQGTWGGYTF
TGTGCCAGCAGTCCCCAACCACAGGGGACCTGGGGTGGCTACACCTTC
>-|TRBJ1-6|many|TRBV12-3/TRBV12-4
CASSGDNNSPLHF
TGTGCCAGCAGTGGGGACAACAATTCACCCCTCCACTTT
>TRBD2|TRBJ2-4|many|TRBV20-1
CSAWPSGWAKNIQYF
TGCAGTGCTTGGCCTAGCGGATGGGCCAAAAACATTCAGTACTTC
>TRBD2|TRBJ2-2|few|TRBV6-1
CASSRLAGGDTGELFF
TGTGCCAGCAGCCGACTAGCGGGAGGGGACACCGGGGAGCTGTTTTTT
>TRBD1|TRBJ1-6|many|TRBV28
CASSQNRGYSPLHF
TGTGCCAGCAGCCAGAACAGGGGTTATTCACCCCTCCACTTT
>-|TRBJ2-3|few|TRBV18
CASSPPLTDTQYF
TGTGCCAGCTCACCGCCACTCACAGATACGCAGTATTTT
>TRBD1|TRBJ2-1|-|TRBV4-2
CASSQRGPRDSRQGNEQFF
TGTGCCAGCAGCCAAAGGGGCCCCCGGGACAGCAGACAGGGGAATGAGCAGTTCTTC
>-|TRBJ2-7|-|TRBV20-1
CSARDPKGGYEQYF
TGCAGTGCTAGAGATCCGAAGGGGGGATACGAGCAGTACTTC
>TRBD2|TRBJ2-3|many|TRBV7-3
CASSPTSGRSDTQYF
TGTGCCAGCAGCCCCACTAGCGGGAGGTCAGATACGCAGTATTTT
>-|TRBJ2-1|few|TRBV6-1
CASRGWGNEQFF
TGTGCCAGCCGGGGCTGGGGCAATGAGCAGTTCTTC
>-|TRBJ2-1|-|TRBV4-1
CASSQERASSYNEQFF
TGCGCCAGCAGCCAAGAGCGGGCGAGCTCCTACAATGAGCAGTTCTTC
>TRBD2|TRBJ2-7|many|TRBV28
CASSLGLTAGGAYEQYF
TGTGCCAGCAGTTTAGGGCTTACAGCGGGAGGGGCCTACGAGCAGTACTTC
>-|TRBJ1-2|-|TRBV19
CASGRISYTF
TGTGCCAGTGGGAGGATAAGCTACACCTTC
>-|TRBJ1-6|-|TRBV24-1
CATSTPRGGNNSPLHF
TGTGCCACCAGTACCCCCCGGGGAGGGAATAATTCACCCCTCCACTTT
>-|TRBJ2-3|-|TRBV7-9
CASRSDRTLTDTQYF
TGTGCCAGCAGGTCTGACAGGACCCTCACAGATACGCAGTATTTT
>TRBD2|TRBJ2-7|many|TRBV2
CASSVTGGSEQYF
TGTGCCAGCAGTGTGACGGGAGGAAGCGAGCAGTACTTC
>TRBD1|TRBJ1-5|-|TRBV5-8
CASSLALTGGKETQPQHF
TGTGCCAGCAGCTTGGCTCTGACAGGGGGCAAGGAAACTCAGCCCCAGCATTTT
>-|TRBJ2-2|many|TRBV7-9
CASRLAAGELFF
TGTGCCAGCAGGTTGGCGGCCGGGGAGCTGTTTTTT
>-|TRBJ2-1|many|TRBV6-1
CASSEVGSALLSSYNEQFF
TGTGCCAGCAGTGAAGTAGGTTCCGCCCTTCTAAGCTCCTACAATGAGCAGTTCTTC
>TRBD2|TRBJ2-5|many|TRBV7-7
CASSLGELAGGTETQYF
TGTGCCAGCAGCTTAGGGGAGCTAGCGGGAGGGACGGAGACCCAGTACTTC
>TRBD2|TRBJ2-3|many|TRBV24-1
CATSDPSGRVTDTQYF
TGTGCCACCAGTGACCCAAGCGGGAGAGTCACAGATACGCAGTATTTT
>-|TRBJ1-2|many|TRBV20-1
CSASNLQGNYGYTF
TGCAGTGCTAGTAACCTACAGGGTAACTATGGCTACACCTTC
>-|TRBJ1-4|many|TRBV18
CASSPNEKLFF
TGTGCCAGCTCGCCTAATGAAAAACTGTTTTTT
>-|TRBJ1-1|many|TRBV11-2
CASGVTPFYTEAFF
TGTGCCAGTGGGGTCACCCCCTTTTACACTGAAGCTTTCTTT